The 30 T cell receptor beta chains below were found in one sample sequenced in a study of CD8 T cells in Susac syndrome. Reverse transcription of 0.5 to 1 ug RNA was performed with random hexamers. TCRdb re-called the immunoSEQ multiplex PCR reads with MiXCR, one entry per CDR3 protein. The sample lists 250,000 to 300,000 distinct CDR3 sequences, 85% occurring once. The sequenced sample consisted of CD8+ T cells from PBMCs. These receptors were taken from a human donor with multiple sclerosis.

The rearrangement joins TRBV28 to TRBJ2-7, with 10 bases aligning to TRBD2. CDR1 is MDHEN and CDR2 is SYDVKM in the germline V gene. The CDR3 is made up of 15 amino acids. The V segment lost 8 bases and the J segment 2 bases; nucleotides outside the gene matches: 9. The CDR3 DNA is TGTGCCAGCTTCCGTCCAGCGGGGGGGACCTACGAGCAGTACTTC. This encodes CASFRPAGGTYEQYF.

This sequence joins TRBV10-3 and TRBJ2-1, with D possibly called TRBD1 or TRBD2 (6 bases each). The CDR3 is 11 residues long. Germline assignment: CDR1 ENHRY and CDR2 SYGVKD. Trimming pared 7 bases from V and 11 bases from J, leaving 12 bases between. The CDR3 spells CAINPGGQQFF. The DNA for the CDR3 is TGTGCCATCAACCCCGGGGGCCAGCAGTTCTTC.

The chain uses TRBV14 and TRBJ1-6, with 12 bases identical to TRBD1. V was clipped by 0 bases and J by 4 bases; unmatched bases: 10. The CDR3 is 20 amino acids. Germline loops: CDR1 SGHDN, CDR2 FVKESK. The CDR3 loop is CASSQEGPGQGAGYNSPLHF. The CDR3 bases are TGTGCCAGCAGCCAAGAGGGGCCGGGACAGGGGGCTGGATATAATTCACCCCTCCACTTT.

The CDR3 protein is CASSEWTGTDPYEQYF. In nucleotides, the CDR3 is TGTGCCAGCAGTGAATGGACTGGCACCGACCCCTACGAGCAGTACTTC. The V call is TRBV25-1, the J call TRBJ2-7; a weak D match, TRBD2 (5 bases). CDR1 MGHDK and CDR2 SYGVNS come from the germline V gene. V was cut by 1 base and J by 2 bases, with 15 bases left in between. The CDR3 runs 16 residues.

CDR3 bases: TGCAGTGCTAGAACCCCCGTAAGAAATGGTGTCGGGGAGCTGTTTTTT. It specifies CSARTPVRNGVGELFF. The chain has TRBV20-1 and TRBJ2-2; D is ambiguous. Germline V lookup: CDR1 DFQATT, CDR2 SNEGSKA (reference sequence). The V gene lost 2 bases and the J gene lost 7 bases, with 20 bases spanning the gap. This CDR3 spans 16 amino acids.

V gene TRBV20-1 combines with J gene TRBJ1-6; D is unclear. V was trimmed by 0 bases and J by 0 bases, leaving 9 bases between them. Germline assignment: CDR1 DFQATT and CDR2 SNEGSKA (reference sequence). There are 16 residues in the CDR3. The CDR3 coding sequence is TGCAGTGCTAGAGATTGGCAGAGCTCCTATAATTCACCCCTCCACTTT. It is translated as CSARDWQSSYNSPLHF.

This clonotype has a single count. The V and J genes are TRBV2 and TRBJ2-1; D remains unclear. Trimming pared 7 bases from V and 9 bases from J, leaving 7 bases between. The CDR3 has 10 amino acids. Germline V gives CDR1 SNHLY, CDR2 FYNNEI. The CDR3 sequence: CASKVSEQFF. CDR3 sequence (DNA): TGTGCCAGCAAAGTTAGTGAGCAGTTCTTC.

This CDR3 reads CASSPDPKRGLSGANVLTF. DNA for the CDR3: TGTGCCAGCAGTCCAGATCCGAAAAGGGGGCTCTCTGGGGCCAACGTCCTGACTTTC. The rearrangement links TRBV28 to TRBJ2-6; 7 positions agree with TRBD1. CDR1 is MDHEN and CDR2 is SYDVKM in the germline V gene. Losses at the gene ends were 5 bases for V and 0 bases for J; bases not matched to a gene: 13. This CDR3 is built from 19 residues.

The chain joins TRBV7-6 to TRBJ1-1, with D uncertain. The CDR3 loop spans 15 amino acids. Per germline, CDR1 SGHVS and CDR2 FNYEAQ. Trimming removed 1 base at V and 1 base at J, with 10 bases between. This CDR3 reads CASSLGVTENTEAFF. In DNA form, the CDR3 reads TGTGCCAGCAGCTTAGGAGTTACTGAGAACACTGAAGCTTTCTTT.

V is TRBV27 and J is TRBJ2-7; perhaps D is TRBD1 or TRBD2 (6 bases each). V was cut by 3 bases and J by 7 bases, with 13 bases left in between. Germline V gene sequence: CDR1 MNHEY, CDR2 SMNVEV (reference sequence). CDR3 length: 13 residues. The CDR3 spells CASSFSGALEQYF. For the CDR3, the DNA is TGTGCCAGCAGTTTTTCGGGGGCATTGGAGCAGTACTTC.

The chain recombines TRBV19 with TRBJ1-1; tentatively, D is TRBD1 (5 bases). The CDR3 covers 13 residues. V gave up 11 bases and J gave up 4 bases, with 17 bases separating them. Looked up from germline, CDR1 is LNHDA and CDR2 is SQIVND (reference sequence). The CDR3 region is CAVSQGLSTEAFF. The CDR3 nucleotides read TGTGCCGTATCGCAGGGTTTAAGCACTGAAGCTTTCTTT.

This rearrangement joins TRBV5-6 to TRBJ2-7; D gene uncertain. The V end was cut by 2 bases, the J end by 6 bases, with 6 bases between. The CDR3 loop spans 11 amino acids. Per the germline V gene, CDR1 is SGHDT and CDR2 is YYEEEE. CDR3 loop: CASSLFSEQYF. CDR3 DNA sequence: TGTGCCAGCAGCTTATTTTCCGAGCAGTACTTC.

This chain uses TRBV18 with TRBJ1-2; 7 nucleotides line up with TRBD1. Germline V lookup: CDR1 KGHSH, CDR2 LQKENI. This CDR3 spans 14 amino acids. The ends lost 6 bases at V and 7 bases at J; junction bases unmatched: 11. The CDR3 bases are TGTGCCAGCTCCCCCCTCGACAGGGATCGTGGCTACACCTTC. It translates to CASSPLDRDRGYTF. Variable domain in full (rest from reference TRBV18 and TRBJ1-2): NAGVMQNPRHLVRRRGQEARLRCSPMKGHSHVYWYRQLPEEGLKFMVYLQKENIIDESGMPKERFSAEFPKEGPSILRIQQVVRGDSAAYFCASSPLDRDRGYTFGSGTRLTVV.

The V call is TRBV4-2, the J call TRBJ2-7, with D tentatively TRBD2 (6 bases). Looked up from germline, CDR1 is LGHNA and CDR2 is YNFKEQ. The ends were cut back, 6 bases at V and 6 bases at J, with 18 bases in the middle. The CDR3 runs to 14 residues. CDR3 sequence reads: CASSPGDGVIEQYF. The CDR3 DNA follows: TGTGCCAGCAGTCCGGGAGATGGGGTGATCGAGCAGTACTTC.

The table lists this clonotype with a count of one. The chain recombines TRBV9 with TRBJ2-7, with TRBD2 matching over 8 bases. Germline V gives CDR1 SGDLS, CDR2 YYNGEE. The CDR3 runs 16 residues. The V and J ends lost 0 bases and 2 bases, in that order; junction bases with no gene match: 7. CDR3 amino acids: CASSVGGSGNTYEQYF. As DNA, the CDR3 is TGTGCCAGCAGCGTAGGGGGTAGCGGGAACACCTACGAGCAGTACTTC.

The CDR3 DNA follows: TGCAGTGCTTCCCCAGCGCACTCCTACGAGCAGTACTTC. Residues: CSASPAHSYEQYF. V gene TRBV20-1 combines with J gene TRBJ2-7; D unresolved. This CDR3 is built from 13 residues. Per germline, CDR1 DFQATT and CDR2 SNEGSKA (reference sequence). Trimming stripped 5 bases from V and 0 bases from J, with 11 bases between.

V gene TRBV5-1 combines with J gene TRBJ2-7; 8 bases are a match to TRBD1. This CDR3 has 14 residues. V lost 3 bases and J lost 5; bases outside the gene matches: 7. The germline V gene has CDR1 SGHRS and CDR2 YFSETQ. The CDR3 bases are TGCGCCAGCAGCTCGAAAGGACAGGGACACGAGCAGTACTTC. The encoded protein is CASSSKGQGHEQYF. Full variable domain (remainder filled in from reference TRBV5-1 and TRBJ2-7): KAGVTQTPRYLIKTRGQQVTLSCSPISGHRSVSWYQQTPGQGLQFLFEYFSETQRNKGNFPGRFSGRQFSNSRSEMNVSTLELGDSALYLCASSSKGQGHEQYFGPGTRLTVT.

This chain uses TRBV9 with TRBJ1-3, with D maybe TRBD1 (5 bases). This CDR3 contains 14 residues. The germline V gene encodes CDR1 SGDLS and CDR2 YYNGEE. V lost 2 bases and J lost 2, with 8 bases in between. The CDR3 nucleotides read TGTGCCAGCAGCGTTTCAGGGACTGGAAACACCATATATTTT. As protein: CASSVSGTGNTIYF.

The chain combines TRBV4-1 with TRBJ2-3; TRBD2 matches 9 bases. Germline V gene lookup returns CDR1 MGHRA and CDR2 YSYEKL. The CDR3 extends over 17 amino acids. With 1 base clipped from V and 5 bases from J, the junction kept 10 bases outside the gene matches. CDR3 DNA: TGCGCCAGCAGCCAAGTAATAGCGGGAGAGCACAAAGATACGCAGTATTTT. Its translation is CASSQVIAGEHKDTQYF.

This clonotype was detected only once. The chain has TRBV30 and TRBJ2-1, with TRBD2 matching 11 bases. With 4 bases clipped from V and 2 bases from J, the junction kept 4 bases outside the gene matches. The CDR3 totals 15 residues. Per germline, CDR1 GTSNPN and CDR2 SVGIG (reference sequence). In DNA, the CDR3 is TGTGCCTGGATCCCACTAGCGGGAGCCTACAATGAGCAGTTCTTC. This gives the protein CAWIPLAGAYNEQFF.

The chain employs TRBV5-5 and TRBJ2-3; 12 bases line up with TRBD2. The length of the CDR3 is 16 residues. J lost 4 bases, V lost 2 bases, and 5 bases had no gene match. Germline V gene sequence: CDR1 SGHKS, CDR2 YYEKEE (reference sequence). The CDR3: CASSFLAGGRADTQYF. The DNA of the CDR3 is TGTGCCAGCAGCTTCCTAGCGGGAGGGCGGGCAGATACGCAGTATTTT. Together with reference TRBV5-5 and TRBJ2-3, the CDR3 gives the full variable domain: DAGVTQSPTHLIKTRGQQVTLRCSPISGHKSVSWYQQVLGQGPQFIFQYYEKEERGRGNFPDRFSARQFPNYSSELNVNALLLGDSALYLCASSFLAGGRADTQYFGPGTRLTVL.

The chain carries TRBV12-3 or TRBV12-4 and TRBJ2-7; the D is unclear. Trimming pared 6 bases from V and 1 base from J, leaving 16 bases between. The CDR3 consists of 15 residues. As DNA, the CDR3 is TGTGCCAGCAGGTTGAGGACGCTGTTATCCTACGAGCAGTACTTC. Encoded protein: CASRLRTLLSYEQYF.

The chain carries TRBV19 and TRBJ2-7; 7 bases map to TRBD1. V lost 1 base and J lost 4; bases outside the gene matches: 7. Per germline, CDR1 LNHDA and CDR2 SQIVND (reference sequence). This CDR3 contains 15 residues. This CDR3 reads CASSIAAGTEYEQYF. Written as DNA, the CDR3 is TGTGCCAGTAGTATAGCGGCCGGGACAGAATACGAGCAGTACTTC.

J is TRBJ1-2 and V is TRBV2; 10 bases fit TRBD1. Germline CDR1 SNHLY, CDR2 FYNNEI. V was pared by 8 bases and J by 6 bases, with 15 bases of the junction left unmatched. The CDR3 consists of 16 residues. Here the CDR3 reads CASEKGTGEDINGYTF. For the CDR3, the DNA is TGTGCCAGCGAAAAAGGGACAGGGGAGGATATAAATGGCTACACCTTC.

The V call is TRBV5-6, the J call TRBJ2-1; TRBD2 might be the D (6 bases). Trimming shortened V by 0 bases and J by 12 bases, and 10 bases separated the two germline ends. CDR3 size: 12 residues. Per germline, CDR1 SGHDT and CDR2 YYEEEE. DNA for the CDR3: TGTGCCAGCAGCTTGGTCGGGGGAGGGCAGTTCTTC. Translated, it gives CASSLVGGGQFF.

This clonotype occurred a few times. The rearrangement uses TRBV9 and TRBJ2-1; TRBD2 might be the D (7 bases). Germline V gene lookup returns CDR1 SGDLS and CDR2 YYNGEE. V lost 0 bases and J 4 bases, leaving 14 bases between the germline ends. CDR3 size: 16 residues. The CDR3 loop reads CASSVAGEGGYNEQFF. The CDR3 DNA sequence: TGTGCCAGCAGCGTAGCGGGGGAGGGGGGTTACAATGAGCAGTTCTTC.

The rearrangement links TRBV4-1 to TRBJ2-7; D is possibly TRBD1 or TRBD2 (6 bases each). Germline V gene data show CDR1 as MGHRA and CDR2 as YSYEKL. V was trimmed by 1 base and J by 6 bases, leaving 7 bases between them. The CDR3 spans 12 residues. CDR3 nucleotides: TGCGCCAGCAGCCAAGGGGGGGCCGAGCAGTACTTC. The encoded protein is CASSQGGAEQYF.

The gene calls are TRBV28 and TRBJ1-2, with D unclear. The CDR3 consists of 14 residues. Germline V gene sequence: CDR1 MDHEN, CDR2 SYDVKM. Trimming cost V 2 bases and J 2 bases, with 9 bases left between them. The CDR3 sequence is CASSLPDGNYGYTF. The DNA of the CDR3 is TGTGCCAGCAGTTTACCTGACGGGAACTATGGCTACACCTTC.

The V call is TRBV6-5, the J call TRBJ2-1; D assignment may be TRBD1 or TRBD2 (5 bases each). V lost 4 bases to trimming and J lost 9 bases, with 10 bases between them. Germline CDR1 and CDR2: MNHEY and SVGAGI. The CDR3 extends over 12 amino acids. The CDR3 loop is CASSSLGGEQFF. The CDR3 nucleotides read TGTGCCAGCAGTTCCCTTGGGGGTGAGCAGTTCTTC.

V usage is TRBV29-1 and J usage is TRBJ2-7; a possible D gene is TRBD2 (7 bases). This CDR3 is 15 amino acids long. V dropped 6 bases and J dropped 3 bases, with 21 bases sitting between them. CDR1 and CDR2 from the germline V gene are SQVTM and ANQGSEA. The CDR3 is CSVKPGRGALYEQYF. In DNA form, the CDR3 reads TGCAGCGTCAAGCCGGGACGGGGGGCCCTCTACGAGCAGTACTTC.